This T cell receptor (beta chain) was retrieved from a study of blood T cell repertoires in COVID-19. The CDR3 contains 18 residues. Losses at the gene ends were 2 bases for V and 4 bases for J; bases not matched to a gene: 7. Germline V gives CDR1 LGHDT, CDR2 YNNKEL (reference sequence). Profiling relied on immunoSEQ multiplex PCR, and the TCRdb table lists in-frame clones only, not all of them. This table holds 70,000 or so clones, around 77% found once. The chain uses TRBV3-1 (or the pseudogene TRBV3-2) and TRBJ2-3; 15 bases line up with TRBD2. This clonotype was sampled from a man between 60 and 75 years old with acute or convalescent COVID-19. Source material: peripheral blood. The CDR3 reads CASSQPGTSGGKADTQYF. The DNA of the CDR3 is TGTGCCAGCAGCCAACCCGGGACTAGCGGGGGGAAAGCAGATACGCAGTATTTT.